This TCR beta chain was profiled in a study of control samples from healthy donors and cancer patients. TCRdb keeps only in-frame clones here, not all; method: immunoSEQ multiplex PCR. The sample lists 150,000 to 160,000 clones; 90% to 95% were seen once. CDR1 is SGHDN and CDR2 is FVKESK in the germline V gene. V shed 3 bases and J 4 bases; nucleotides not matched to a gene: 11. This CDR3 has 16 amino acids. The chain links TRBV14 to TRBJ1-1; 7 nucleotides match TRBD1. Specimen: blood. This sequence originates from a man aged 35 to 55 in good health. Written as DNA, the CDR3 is TGTGCCAGCAGCCACCTCCCAACAGGGGTCTCCACTGAAGCTTTCTTT. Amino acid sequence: CASSHLPTGVSTEAFF.